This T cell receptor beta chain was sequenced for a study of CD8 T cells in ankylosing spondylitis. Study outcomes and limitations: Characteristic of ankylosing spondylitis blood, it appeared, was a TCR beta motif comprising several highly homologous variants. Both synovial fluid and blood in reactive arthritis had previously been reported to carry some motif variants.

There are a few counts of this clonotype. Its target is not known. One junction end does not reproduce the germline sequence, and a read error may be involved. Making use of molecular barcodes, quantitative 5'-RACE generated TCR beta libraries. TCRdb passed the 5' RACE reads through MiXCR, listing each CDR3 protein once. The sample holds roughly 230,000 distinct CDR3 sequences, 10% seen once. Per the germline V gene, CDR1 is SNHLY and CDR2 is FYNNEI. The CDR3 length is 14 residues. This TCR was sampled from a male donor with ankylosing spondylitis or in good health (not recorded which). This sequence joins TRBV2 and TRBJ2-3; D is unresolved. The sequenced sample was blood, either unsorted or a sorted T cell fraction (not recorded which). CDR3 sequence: CASTEGRTVGVPIF. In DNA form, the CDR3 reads TGTGCCAGCACGGAAGGACGGACGGTCGGCGTACCTATATTT.